Included here is one T cell receptor (beta chain) sequence, with context. Germline CDR1 is SGHKS and CDR2 is YYEKEE (reference sequence). The CDR3 length is 15 residues. V was trimmed by 6 bases and J by 6 bases, leaving 21 bases between them. This sample is part of a study of blood T cell repertoires in COVID-19. TCRdb keeps only in-frame clones here, not all; method: immunoSEQ multiplex PCR. The profile shows roughly 250,000 clones, around nine tenths of them singletons. The sequenced sample consisted of peripheral blood. This clonotype originated in a man aged 25-40 years with acute or convalescent COVID-19. This rearrangement joins TRBV5-5 to TRBJ1-2, with D perhaps TRBD1 (6 bases). As DNA, the CDR3 is TGTGCCAGCACCCCACAGGGACTAGTGAAACATGGCTACACCTTC. Its translation is CASTPQGLVKHGYTF.